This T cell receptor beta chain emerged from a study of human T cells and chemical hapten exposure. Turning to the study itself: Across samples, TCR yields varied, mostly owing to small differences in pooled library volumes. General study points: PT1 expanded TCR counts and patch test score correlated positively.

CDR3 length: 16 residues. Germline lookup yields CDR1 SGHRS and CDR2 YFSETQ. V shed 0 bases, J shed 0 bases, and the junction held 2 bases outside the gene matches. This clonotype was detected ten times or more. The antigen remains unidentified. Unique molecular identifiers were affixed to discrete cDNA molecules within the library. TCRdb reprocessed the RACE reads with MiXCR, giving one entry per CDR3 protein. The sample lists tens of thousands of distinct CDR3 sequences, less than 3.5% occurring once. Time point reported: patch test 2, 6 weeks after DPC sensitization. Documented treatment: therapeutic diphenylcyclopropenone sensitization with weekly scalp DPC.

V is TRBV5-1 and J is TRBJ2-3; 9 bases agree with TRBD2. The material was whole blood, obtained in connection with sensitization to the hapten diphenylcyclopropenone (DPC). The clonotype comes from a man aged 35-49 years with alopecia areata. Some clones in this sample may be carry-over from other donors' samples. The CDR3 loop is CASSLGAGGSTDTQYF. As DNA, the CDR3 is TGCGCCAGCAGCTTGGGAGCGGGAGGAAGCACAGATACGCAGTATTTT. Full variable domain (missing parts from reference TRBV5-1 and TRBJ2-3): KAGVTQTPRYLIKTRGQQVTLSCSPISGHRSVSWYQQTPGQGLQFLFEYFSETQRNKGNFPGRFSGRQFSNSRSEMNVSTLELGDSALYLCASSLGAGGSTDTQYFGPGTRLTVL.